This TCR beta chain was captured in a study of blood T cell repertoires in COVID-19. For the study at large: Spain, Italy and the United States supplied samples that represented acute and convalescent COVID-19.

Only in-frame clones appear in the TCRdb table, and some are missing; sequencing was by immunoSEQ multiplex PCR. The repertoire includes more than 80,000 clones, about three quarters of them detected once, and 6.2% sits in the top ten. The receptor was isolated from a man older than 75 with COVID-19, enrolled during active disease. Sequencing was performed on peripheral blood.

CDR3 sequence reads: CASSVGHSGETQYF. The CDR3 DNA sequence: TGTGCCAGCAGCGTAGGGCACAGTGGAGAGACCCAGTACTTC. This chain uses TRBV9 with TRBJ2-5; no reliable D call. Trimming removed 0 bases from V and 4 bases from J, with 10 bases in between. Germline loops: CDR1 SGDLS, CDR2 YYNGEE. The CDR3 loop spans 14 amino acids.